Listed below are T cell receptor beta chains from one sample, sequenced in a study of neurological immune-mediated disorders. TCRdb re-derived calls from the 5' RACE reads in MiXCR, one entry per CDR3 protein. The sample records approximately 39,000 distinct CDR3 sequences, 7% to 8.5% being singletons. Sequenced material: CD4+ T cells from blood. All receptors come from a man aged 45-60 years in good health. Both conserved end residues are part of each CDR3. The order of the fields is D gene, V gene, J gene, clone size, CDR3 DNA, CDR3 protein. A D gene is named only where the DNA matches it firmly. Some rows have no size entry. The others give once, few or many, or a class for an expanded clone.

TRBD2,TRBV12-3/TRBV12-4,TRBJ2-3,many,TGTGCCAGCAGTTGGGGTGTCGGTAGCGGGAGTACCTACACAGATACGCAGTATTTT,CASSWGVGSGSTYTDTQYF
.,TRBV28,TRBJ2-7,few,TGTGCCAGCAGTATCGGGACTGCTTCCTACGAGCAGTACTTC,CASSIGTASYEQYF
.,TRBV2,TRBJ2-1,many,TGTGCCAGCAGTTATTACAATGAGCAGTTCTTC,CASSYYNEQFF
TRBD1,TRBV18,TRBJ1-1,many,TGTGCCAGCTCACCACAACAGGGGGTTTGGACTGAAGCTTTCTTT,CASSPQQGVWTEAFF
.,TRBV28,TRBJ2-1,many,TGTGCCAGCAGGAGGGCAGGGAACAATGAGCAGTTCTTC,CASRRAGNNEQFF
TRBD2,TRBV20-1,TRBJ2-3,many,TGCAGTGCTTTTCTAGCGGGAGGGCGGACAGATACGCAGTATTTT,CSAFLAGGRTDTQYF
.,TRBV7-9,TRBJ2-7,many,TGTGCCAGCAGCTTATCGGGAGACGAGCAGTACTTC,CASSLSGDEQYF
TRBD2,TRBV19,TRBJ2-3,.,TGTGCCAGTAACCGGGAGGGCCCCACAGATACGCAGTATTTT,CASNREGPTDTQYF
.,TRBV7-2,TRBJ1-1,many,TGTGCCAGCAGCTTGGTCCGCCTAGGCCCCTTTACAGGGCGGAACACTGAAGCTTTCTTT,CASSLVRLGPFTGRNTEAFF
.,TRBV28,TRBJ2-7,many,TGTGCCAGCACAGGACAGAGTCCCTACGAGCAGTACTTC,CASTGQSPYEQYF
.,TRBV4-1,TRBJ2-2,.,TGCGCCAGCAGCCAAGGGGTCCCCGGGACCGGGGAGCTGTTTTTT,CASSQGVPGTGELFF
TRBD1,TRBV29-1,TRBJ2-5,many,TGCAGCGTAACTGGGACAGACCAAGAGACCCAGTACTTC,CSVTGTDQETQYF
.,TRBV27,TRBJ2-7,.,TGTGCCTCCCCCAGGGCCTACGAGCAGTACTTC,CASPRAYEQYF